The clone carrying this TCR beta chain is a singleton in its sample. Trimming pared 7 bases from V and 5 bases from J, leaving 11 bases between. The CDR3 spans 11 residues. Germline V gene data show CDR1 as DFQATT and CDR2 as SNEGSKA (reference sequence). The data derive from a study of blood T cell repertoires in COVID-19. Clones were read by immunoSEQ multiplex PCR, and TCRdb kept only the in-frame ones, dropping some. The sample has roughly 200,000 clones, approximately 80% seen once. This chain joins TRBV20-1 and TRBJ1-2; possibly TRBD1 for D (6 bases). The sequencing input was peripheral blood. The clonotype originates from a woman of 80 years or more with COVID-19, enrolled during active disease. The CDR3 protein is CSVPGQYGYTF. As DNA, the CDR3 is TGCAGTGTACCGGGACAATATGGCTACACCTTC.